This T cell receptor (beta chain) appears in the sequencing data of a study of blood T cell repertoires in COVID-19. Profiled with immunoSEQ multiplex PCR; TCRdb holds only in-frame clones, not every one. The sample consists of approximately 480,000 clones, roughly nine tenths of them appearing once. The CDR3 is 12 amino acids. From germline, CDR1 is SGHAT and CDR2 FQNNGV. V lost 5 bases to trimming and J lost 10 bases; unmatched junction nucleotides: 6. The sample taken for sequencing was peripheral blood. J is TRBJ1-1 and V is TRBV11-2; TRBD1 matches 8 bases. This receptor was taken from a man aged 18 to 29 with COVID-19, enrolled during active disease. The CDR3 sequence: CASSTGGLGAFF. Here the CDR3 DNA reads TGTGCCAGCAGCACAGGGGGTTTGGGAGCTTTCTTT.